A single TCR beta chain is shown here with its context. The data derive from a study of blood T cell repertoires in COVID-19. Background on the study: The United States, Italy and Spain provided the acute and convalescent COVID-19 samples.

The ends were cut back, 0 bases at V and 0 bases at J, with 8 bases in the middle. The CDR3 spans 16 residues. CDR1 LGHNA and CDR2 YNFKEQ come from the germline V gene. Authors' analysis steps: Amplification from reference gene primers served as the basis for estimated nucleated cell counts. Measured with immunoSEQ multiplex PCR; TCRdb has only the in-frame clones, and not every one. The V and J calls and clone size are taken from that table; D and trimming were inferred from the DNA. This sample has about 180,000 clones, with around nine tenths found just once. The sequenced sample was peripheral blood. The sequence came from a woman between 65 and 79 years old with COVID-19, enrolled during active disease. The chain uses TRBV4-2 and TRBJ1-4; D remains ambiguous. The CDR3 DNA is TGTGCCAGCAGCCAAGATTCTGGCACAACTAATGAAAAACTGTTTTTT. Its protein is CASSQDSGTTNEKLFF.